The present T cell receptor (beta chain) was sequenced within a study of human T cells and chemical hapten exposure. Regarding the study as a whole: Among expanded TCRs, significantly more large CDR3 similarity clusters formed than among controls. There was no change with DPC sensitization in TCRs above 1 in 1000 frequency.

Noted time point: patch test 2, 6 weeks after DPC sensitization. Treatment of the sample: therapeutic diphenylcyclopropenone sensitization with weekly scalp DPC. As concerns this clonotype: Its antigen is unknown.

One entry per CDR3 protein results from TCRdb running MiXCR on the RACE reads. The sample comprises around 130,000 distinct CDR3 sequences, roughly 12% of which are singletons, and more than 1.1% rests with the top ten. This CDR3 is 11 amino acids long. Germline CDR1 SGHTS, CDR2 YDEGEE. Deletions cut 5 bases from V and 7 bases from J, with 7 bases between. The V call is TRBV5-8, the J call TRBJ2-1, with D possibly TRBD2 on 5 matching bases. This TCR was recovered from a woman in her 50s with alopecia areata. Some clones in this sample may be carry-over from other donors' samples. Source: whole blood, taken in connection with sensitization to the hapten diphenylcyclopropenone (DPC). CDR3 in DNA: TGTGCCAGCAGAGGCGGGAATGAGCAGTTCTTC. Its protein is CASRGGNEQFF.